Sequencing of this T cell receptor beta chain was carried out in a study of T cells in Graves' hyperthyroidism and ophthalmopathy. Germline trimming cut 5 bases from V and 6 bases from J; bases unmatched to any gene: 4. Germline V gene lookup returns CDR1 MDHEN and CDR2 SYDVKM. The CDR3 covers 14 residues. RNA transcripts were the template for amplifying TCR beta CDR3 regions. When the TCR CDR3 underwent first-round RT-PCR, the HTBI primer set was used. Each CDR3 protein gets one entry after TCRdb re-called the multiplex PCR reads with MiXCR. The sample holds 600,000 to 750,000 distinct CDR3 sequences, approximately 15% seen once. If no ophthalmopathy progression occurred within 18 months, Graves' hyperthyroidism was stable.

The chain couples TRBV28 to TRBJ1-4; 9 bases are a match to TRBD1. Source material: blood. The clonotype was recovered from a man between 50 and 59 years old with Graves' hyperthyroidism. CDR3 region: CASSTTGGYEKLFF. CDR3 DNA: TGTGCCAGCAGTACTACAGGGGGCTATGAAAAACTGTTTTTT.